This paragraph covers one TCR beta chain sequence. The data were obtained in a study of CD8 T cells in Susac syndrome. CDR1 MNHEY and CDR2 SVGAGI come from the germline V gene. The CDR3 runs to 13 residues. V shed 2 bases and J shed 4 bases, with 6 bases lying between them. A quantity of about 0.5 to 1 ug RNA underwent reverse transcription using random hexamers. An immunoSEQ multiplex PCR amplified TCR beta CDR3 over 54 Vbeta and 13 Jbeta. TCRdb called the immunoSEQ multiplex PCR reads again in MiXCR, with one record for every CDR3 protein. The sample shows 250,000 or so distinct CDR3 sequences, about 93% of them seen only once. The multiple sclerosis control group consisted of treatment-naive patients whose relapsing-remitting disease, which was either stable or active, fulfilled revised McDonald criteria.

Sequences were obtained from CD4+ T cells from PBMCs. The V and J genes are TRBV6-5 and TRBJ2-1; D not certain. The sequence came from a human donor with multiple sclerosis. The CDR3 region has the DNA TGTGCCAGCAGTTACCGAGAGTACAATGAGCAGTTCTTC. Residues: CASSYREYNEQFF.